The text below deals with one T cell receptor (beta chain). What it recognizes is unknown. Looked up from germline, CDR1 is SGHRS and CDR2 is YFSETQ. V was cut by 4 bases and J by 5 bases, with 13 bases left in between. This CDR3 comprises 14 residues. Time point meaning: week 11, during vaccination. Every vaccine dose comprised 300 ug of mutant IDH1 20-mer peptide plus topical imiquimod. Donors harbored newly found WHO grade 3 or 4 IDH1-mutant, ATRX-lost astrocytomas. The data were obtained in a study of a mutant IDH1 vaccine in newly diagnosed glioma. Study results and caveats: Pseudoprogression seemed unrelated to changes in top peripheral T cell clonotypes.

The table came from immunoSEQ multiplex PCR; TCRdb's copy has only in-frame clones and leaves some out. The top ten clones hold 5% to 6% of a sample with roughly 120,000 clones, roughly 78% of them seen once. The V and J genes are TRBV5-1 and TRBJ2-1; TRBD1 is a possible D gene (8 bases). The source is a man aged 35 to 55 with glioma. The sequenced sample was PBMCs, obtained from a glioma patient whose treatment included an IDH1 peptide vaccine. This chain's CDR3 is CASSDRGGNNEQFF. The CDR3 bases are TGCGCCAGCAGCGACAGGGGAGGGAACAATGAGCAGTTCTTC.